This T cell receptor beta chain was identified during a study of cytomegalovirus exposure and HLA in healthy donors. Study results and caveats: Specificity of three CMV-associated chains for CMV antigens was verified in vitro.

Per the germline V gene, CDR1 is MGHRA and CDR2 is YSYEKL. This CDR3 spans 16 amino acids. Trimming shortened V by 4 bases and J by 4 bases, and 17 bases separated the two germline ends. The PCR made use of 60 Vbeta and 13 Jbeta primers. Only in-frame clones appear in the TCRdb table, and some are missing; sequencing was by immunoSEQ multiplex PCR. The repertoire has about 92,000 clones, over 70% of them found once; the top ten carry around 1.2%. A remark on this clone: Its target is not known.

Healthy people donating bone marrow made up the donors. The sample taken for sequencing was PBMCs. This TCR derives from a girl aged 2 to 10 in good health and CMV-seropositive. The V call is TRBV4-1, the J call TRBJ1-5, with D uncertain. CDR3 residues: CASSPSPEGVNQPQHF. The DNA of the CDR3 is TGCGCCAGCAGCCCTAGCCCGGAGGGTGTGAATCAGCCCCAGCATTTT.